Presented here are 24 T cell receptor beta chains from one specimen sequenced in a study of spatial heterogeneity in lung cancer. Their antigen targets remain unknown. TCRdb re-called the 5' RACE reads through MiXCR, storing one row per CDR3 protein. The sample has about 7,000 distinct CDR3 sequences, approximately 14% seen once. General study results and limits: Expanded alpha and beta TCR counts within tumors tracked tumor mutation counts.

Time point noted: sample taken at primary tumor resection. The sample consisted of lung tumor tissue, taken at surgery. These receptors were taken from a male donor with early-stage non-small cell lung cancer.

This clonotype was seen at least ten times. One end of the junction does not line up with germline, which may come from a read error. This beta chain appears as a stray read in a library generated for alpha chains; its size is not informative. CDR3 sequence (DNA): TGTGCTAGCAGCGGAGGACTCGATGGGACCCAGTACTTC. It is translated as CASSGGLDGTQYF. The J gene is TRBJ2-5, the V gene TRBV7-7; D possibly corresponds to TRBD2 (5 bases). The V gene's germline CDR1 is SSHAT and CDR2 FNYEAQ (reference sequence). This CDR3 has 13 amino acids.

This clonotype has a count of ten or more. This beta chain is a stray read from a library made for alpha chains; its abundance is not meaningful. The rearrangement links TRBV27 to TRBJ2-7, with D uncertain. The V gene lost 6 bases and the J gene lost 0 bases, with 6 bases spanning the gap. Germline V CDR1 and CDR2: MNHEY, SMNVEV (reference sequence). The CDR3 extends over 12 amino acids. In DNA form, the CDR3 reads TGTGCCAGCAGGCCCAGCTCCTACGAGCAGTACTTC. It is translated as CASRPSSYEQYF.

This clonotype is medium-sized within its sample. This beta chain is off target for a library built for alpha chains, so its abundance means little. J is TRBJ2-7 and V is TRBV20-1; TRBD1 might be the D (6 bases). The CDR3 loop spans 15 amino acids. Germline CDR1 and CDR2: DFQATT and SNEGSKA (reference sequence). The germline V and J ends were trimmed by 6 bases and 7 bases, with 25 bases remaining between them. The CDR3 nucleotides read TGCAGTGCCACTCCGACAGGCAGGCCTCCAGGAGAGCAGTACTTC. This sequence encodes CSATPTGRPPGEQYF.

By share, this clonotype ranks as medium-sized. Within a library made for alpha chains, this beta chain is off target, and its count is uninformative. J is TRBJ2-1 and V is TRBV20-1, with 10 bases that match TRBD1. The CDR3 runs 14 residues. V was clipped by 4 bases and J by 8 bases; unmatched bases: 8. Germline V gives CDR1 DFQATT, CDR2 SNEGSKA (reference sequence). CDR3 loop: CSAIRDRGWDEQFF. The DNA for the CDR3 is TGCAGTGCTATCCGGGACAGGGGTTGGGATGAGCAGTTCTTC.

Concerning this clonotype itself: This beta chain slipped into a library made for alpha chains as a stray read, so its size is not meaningful. V usage is TRBV19 and J usage is TRBJ1-1; a weak D match, TRBD1 (5 bases). Trimming removed 3 bases at V and 1 base at J, with 12 bases between. Germline CDR1 reads LNHDA; CDR2 reads SQIVND (reference sequence). The CDR3 loop spans 15 amino acids. CDR3 DNA sequence: TGTGCCAGTAGTATCGCTGACAGCCAGAACACTGAAGCTTTCTTT. It is translated as CASSIADSQNTEAFF.

The sample holds many counts of this clonotype. This beta chain represents an off-target read in a library built for alpha chains; its size is of limited meaning. The chain recombines TRBV20-1 with TRBJ1-1; D gene ambiguous. The V and J ends lost 3 bases and 8 bases respectively, with 13 bases between them. Germline V lookup: CDR1 DFQATT, CDR2 SNEGSKA (reference sequence). This CDR3 region has 12 residues. The CDR3 protein is CSASDHIQEAFF. DNA of the CDR3: TGCAGTGCTAGCGACCATATTCAGGAAGCTTTCTTT.

This clonotype was seen ten or more times. This beta chain represents an off-target read in a library built for alpha chains; its size is of limited meaning. V usage is TRBV15 and J usage is TRBJ2-1, with unresolved D. This CDR3 has 12 residues. The germline V gene encodes CDR1 LNHNV and CDR2 YYDKDF (reference sequence). Trimming took 8 bases from V and 4 from J, leaving 9 bases between them. The CDR3 bases are TGTGCCACCTCGGACGGGTACAATGAGCAGTTCTTC. Amino acid sequence: CATSDGYNEQFF.

This clonotype was detected ten times or more. Because this beta chain is a stray read in a library intended to capture alpha chains, its abundance should not be given much weight. The chain recombines TRBV12-3 or TRBV12-4 with TRBJ1-5, with no clear D. V lost 4 bases to trimming and J lost 3 bases, with 7 bases between them. This CDR3 comprises 13 residues. CDR3 nucleotides: TGTGCCAGCAGTTACTCCCCCAATCAGCCCCAGCATTTT. Translated: CASSYSPNQPQHF.

This clonotype was seen repeatedly, ten times or more. For a library built for alpha chains, this beta chain is a stray read; little rests on its size. The gene calls are TRBV6-6 and TRBJ2-7, with 10 bases that match TRBD1. The CDR3 is 14 residues long. V shed 7 bases, J shed 5 bases, and the junction held 8 bases outside the gene matches. Per the germline V gene, CDR1 is MNHNY and CDR2 is SVGAGI (reference sequence). The CDR3 DNA sequence: TGTGCCAGCACCGGGACAGGGGTTAATGACGAGCAGTACTTC. It encodes CASTGTGVNDEQYF.

By sample fraction, this clonotype is medium-sized (0.01 to 0.1%). The library was designed around alpha chains, so this beta chain is a stray read whose abundance carries little weight. The chain employs TRBV13 and TRBJ1-2, with D perhaps matching TRBD1 (6 bases). The CDR3 has 14 amino acids. With 4 bases removed from V and 13 bases from J, the gap between germline ends came to 22 bases. Germline V gene sequence: CDR1 PRHDT, CDR2 FYEKMQ (reference sequence). The chain's CDR3 is CASSSRDMNAGGTF. As DNA, the CDR3 is TGTGCCAGCAGCTCCCGGGACATGAACGCGGGTGGCACCTTC.

This clonotype is classed as medium-sized. This beta chain slipped into a library made for alpha chains as a stray read, so its size is not meaningful. This chain joins TRBV27 and TRBJ1-4; the D gene is possibly TRBD1 (5 bases). CDR3 length: 14 amino acids. Germline V lookup: CDR1 MNHEY, CDR2 SMNVEV (reference sequence). The germline V and J ends were trimmed by 4 bases and 7 bases, with 13 bases remaining between them. The chain's CDR3 is CASSYWGGSEKLFF. CDR3 DNA sequence: TGTGCCAGCAGTTATTGGGGGGGGAGTGAAAAACTGTTTTTT.

By share, this clonotype ranks as medium-sized (0.01 to 0.1%). This beta chain is a stray read from a library made for alpha chains; its abundance is not meaningful. The rearrangement uses TRBV20-1 and TRBJ2-3; 7 bases are a match to TRBD2. The CDR3 consists of 15 residues. CDR1 is DFQATT, CDR2 SNEGSKA, per germline (reference sequence). The junction had 13 bases not matched to a gene; V was cut back by 6 bases and J by 4 bases. The CDR3: CSASPGGSIPDTQYF. CDR3 nucleotides: TGCAGTGCCTCACCGGGCGGGAGTATACCAGATACGCAGTATTTT.

This clonotype was seen at least ten times. This beta chain is off target for a library built for alpha chains, so its abundance means little. The chain carries TRBV5-1 and TRBJ1-1, with unresolved D. Germline CDR1 reads SGHRS; CDR2 reads YFSETQ. The CDR3 is 14 residues long. The V and J ends lost 7 bases and 0 bases respectively, with 13 bases between them. In DNA form, the CDR3 reads TGCGCCAGCTCATTAGGCGTAATGAACACTGAAGCTTTCTTT. The encoded protein is CASSLGVMNTEAFF.

By frequency in the sample, this clonotype is medium-sized. Because the library targeted alpha chains, this beta chain is an off-target read whose size means little. The V gene is TRBV2, the J gene TRBJ2-1; a possible D gene is TRBD1 (6 bases). Germline assignment: CDR1 SNHLY and CDR2 FYNNEI. Trimming stripped 3 bases from V and 8 bases from J, with 14 bases between. The CDR3 runs to 14 residues. In nucleotides, the CDR3 is TGTGCCAGCAGTGACCAGGGGAGTAACCATGAGCAGTTCTTC. Protein sequence: CASSDQGSNHEQFF.

The table lists this clonotype with many counts. This beta chain is an off-target read within a library intended for alpha chains, so its frequency means little. The chain is built from TRBV20-1 and TRBJ1-1; 7 bases match TRBD1. V shed 4 bases, J shed 2 bases, and the junction held 4 bases outside the gene matches. CDR1 is DFQATT, CDR2 SNEGSKA, per germline (reference sequence). This CDR3 is built from 13 residues. The CDR3 bases are TGCAGTGCTATAGAAGGGGGCAACACTGAAGCTTTCTTT. Encoded protein: CSAIEGGNTEAFF.

With respect to this clonotype: In a library made to pick up alpha chains, this beta chain is a stray read with a size that means little. The V gene is TRBV29-1, the J gene TRBJ2-3; no reliable D call. The CDR3 length is 12 residues. In germline, CDR1 is SQVTM, CDR2 ANQGSEA. Trimming left V 4 bases short and J 4 bases short, with 9 bases between. The CDR3 region is CSVALAPDTQYF. CDR3 nucleotide sequence: TGCAGCGTTGCCTTAGCTCCAGATACGCAGTATTTT.

Comments on this clonotype: Being off target in a library aimed at alpha chains, this beta chain has a size of little meaning. The gene calls are TRBV3-1 and TRBJ2-1; no definite D call. Germline V gene sequence: CDR1 LGHDT, CDR2 YNNKEL (reference sequence). This CDR3 contains 16 residues. The ends were cut back, 0 bases at V and 5 bases at J, with 14 bases in the middle. The CDR3 spells CASSQELGPGHNEQFF. DNA of the CDR3: TGTGCCAGCAGCCAAGAGTTGGGTCCTGGCCACAATGAGCAGTTCTTC.

This clonotype was found many times. For a library built for alpha chains, this beta chain is a stray read; little rests on its size. The chain employs TRBV7-2 and TRBJ1-2; TRBD1 matches at 9 bases. Trimming removed 0 bases from V and 6 bases from J; junction bases left unmatched: 2. The CDR3 is 14 residues long. The germline V gene has CDR1 SGHTA and CDR2 FQGNSA. The CDR3 here is CASSLAGQGNGYTF. The DNA for the CDR3 is TGTGCCAGCAGCTTAGCCGGACAGGGGAATGGCTACACCTTC.

There are many counts of this clonotype. This beta chain appears as a stray read in a library generated for alpha chains; its size is not informative. In DNA, the CDR3 is TGCAGTGCTCTTGACAGCTATAGCAATCAGCCCCAGCATTTT. Amino acids: CSALDSYSNQPQHF. V and J are TRBV20-1 and TRBJ1-5; a weak D match, TRBD1 (5 bases). V lost 5 bases to trimming and J lost 0 bases, with 11 bases between them. CDR3 length: 14 residues. The germline V gene has CDR1 DFQATT and CDR2 SNEGSKA (reference sequence).

The sample holds many counts of this clonotype. In a library made to pick up alpha chains, this beta chain is a stray read with a size that means little. This chain links TRBV6-5 with TRBJ1-2; the D gene is possibly TRBD1 (5 bases). This CDR3 contains 13 residues. Germline lookup yields CDR1 MNHEY and CDR2 SVGAGI. The V end lost 5 bases, the J end lost 7 bases, and 14 bases lay between the germline ends. CDR3 DNA: TGTGCCAGCAGTGACGCAGGGTCCGGTGGCTACACCTTC. It codes for CASSDAGSGGYTF.

This clonotype is labeled as medium-sized. This beta chain appears as a stray read in a library generated for alpha chains; its size is not informative. This chain links TRBV2 with TRBJ2-1; 9 nucleotides agree with TRBD2. The CDR3 runs to 15 residues. Germline loops: CDR1 SNHLY, CDR2 FYNNEI. J was trimmed by 3 bases and V by 6 bases; bases with no gene match: 6. The CDR3 loop is CASSPGLALYNEQFF. CDR3 coding DNA: TGTGCCAGCAGCCCCGGACTAGCGCTCTACAATGAGCAGTTCTTC.

This clonotype was seen ten or more times. This beta chain lies outside the target of a library built for alpha chains; its clone size means little. This chain joins TRBV7-9 and TRBJ1-4; D unresolved. This CDR3 has 15 amino acids. The germline V gene encodes CDR1 SEHNR and CDR2 FQNEAQ (reference sequence). V was shortened by 5 bases and J by 0 bases, with 10 bases between the two germline ends. CDR3 sequence (DNA): TGTGCCAGCAGCCCATTCAGTACAACTAATGAAAAACTGTTTTTT. Translated, it gives CASSPFSTTNEKLFF. The whole variable domain, filled in from reference TRBV7-9 and TRBJ1-4, reads DTGVSQNPRHKITKRGQNVTFRCDPISEHNRLYWYRQTLGQGPEFLTYFQNEAQLEKSRLLSDRFSAERPKGSFSTLEIQRTEQGDSAMYLCASSPFSTTNEKLFFGSGTQLSVL.

This clonotype has only a few counts. The library was built for alpha chains, so this beta chain is an off-target read and its size means little. The V and J genes are TRBV20-1 and TRBJ1-1; the D is unclear. The CDR3 extends over 15 amino acids. Germline lookup yields CDR1 DFQATT and CDR2 SNEGSKA (reference sequence). Trimming removed 0 bases at V and 1 base at J, with 12 bases between. CDR3 loop: CSARDARSGNTEAFF. CDR3 DNA sequence: TGCAGTGCTAGAGATGCGAGGTCTGGGAACACTGAAGCTTTCTTT.

This clonotype was detected ten times or more. Being off target in a library aimed at alpha chains, this beta chain has a size of little meaning. This chain joins TRBV5-1 and TRBJ1-2; possible D gene TRBD1, 5 bases. Trimming took 0 bases from V and 8 from J, leaving 14 bases between them. In germline, CDR1 is SGHRS, CDR2 YFSETQ. This CDR3 has 14 amino acids. CDR3 nucleotides: TGCGCCAGCAGCTTGGTGCTGGGATCAGGGGGCTACACCTTC. This gives the protein CASSLVLGSGGYTF.